This T cell receptor (beta chain) was documented in a study of T cell responses to AZD1222 COVID-19 vaccine. Study-wide findings and caveats: CD4 TCRs covered the whole spike, strongest at regions 160-218 and 743-854. A mostly white British donor set with more females was recruited, and clonal diversity was possibly underestimated. Spike-specific TCR breadth and depth grew following two AZD1222 doses. Only a handful of AZD1222 recipients, more than five in all, had baseline seropositivity.

Clones were read by immunoSEQ multiplex PCR, and TCRdb kept only the in-frame ones, dropping some. Of about 110,000 clones detected, about 90% appear once; the ten largest clones hold roughly 8%. CDR1 and CDR2 (germline): LNHDA, SQIVND (reference sequence). The V end was cut by 8 bases, the J end by 0 bases, with 23 bases between. The CDR3 has 18 residues. On this clone: As yet, its antigen is unknown.

The specimen was peripheral blood, collected 28 days after the second AZD1222 dose. The sequence was collected from an adult who received the AZD1222 COVID-19 vaccine. The rearrangement links TRBV19 to TRBJ1-5; D is unresolved. The CDR3 bases are TGTGCCAGTTTTGCCGGAGGAGGGTTAGGGTATAGCAATCAGCCCCAGCATTTT. It encodes CASFAGGGLGYSNQPQHF.